This T cell receptor (beta chain) originates from a study of shared clonotypes between healthy human individuals. Study details: Two female and three male donors aged 18 to 49 were enrolled.

Each PCR replicate from the sorted subsets contained around 0.2 ug DNA, which is tens of thousands of T cell genomes. TCRdb keeps only in-frame clones here, not all; method: immunoSEQ multiplex PCR. Here the sample spans some 2,500,000 clones, more than 85% being singletons. The split of CD4+ cells yielded CD45RA+ naive and CD45RA-negative memory subsets. This CDR3 is built from 13 residues. The V gene lost 4 bases and the J gene lost 2 bases, with 5 bases spanning the gap. Germline lookup yields CDR1 KGHSH and CDR2 LQKENI. Sequenced sample: naive CD4+ T cells from PBMCs. Subset noted: CD45RA+ positively selected. This clonotype originated in a man aged 18 to 29 in good health. Some clones in this sample may be carry-over from other donors' samples. This rearrangement joins TRBV18 to TRBJ2-2; D could derive from TRBD1 or TRBD2 (5 bases each). The CDR3 here is CASSRDNTGELFF. The CDR3 DNA reads as TGTGCCAGCTCACGGGACAACACCGGGGAGCTGTTTTTT. Combining the CDR3 with reference TRBV18 and TRBJ2-2 gives the whole variable domain NAGVMQNPRHLVRRRGQEARLRCSPMKGHSHVYWYRQLPEEGLKFMVYLQKENIIDESGMPKERFSAEFPKEGPSILRIQQVVRGDSAAYFCASSRDNTGELFFGEGSRLTVL.